Listed below are T cell receptor beta chains from one sample, sequenced in a study of cytotoxic CD8 clonotypes in ibrutinib-treated CLL. Sequenced by immunoSEQ multiplex PCR; TCRdb stores in-frame clones only, minus some. Of 330,000 or so clones listed, around 66% are singletons. The sample consisted of PBMCs, taken after 36 months of ibrutinib treatment. The source is a human donor with chronic lymphocytic leukemia. CDR3s include the opening cysteine and the closing phenylalanine or tryptophan. The D gene is left open where the match is weak. Some rows mark clone size as missing; the rest say once, few, many or name a class of expanded clone.

j_gene: TRBJ1-6; d_gene: TRBD1; abundance: -; v_gene: TRBV6-1; CDR3aa: CASSTDRANSPLHF; CDR3nt: TGTGCCAGCAGTACGGACAGGGCTAATTCACCCCTCCACTTT
j_gene: TRBJ2-5; d_gene: TRBD2; abundance: -; v_gene: TRBV5-6; CDR3aa: CASSSLAGGAFGRFYF; CDR3nt: TGTGCCAGCAGCTCACTAGCGGGGGGCGCTTTTGGGCGGTTTTACTTC
j_gene: TRBJ2-7; d_gene: -; abundance: -; v_gene: TRBV27; CDR3aa: CASSSSTYYEQYF; CDR3nt: TGTGCCAGCAGTTCGTCGACCTACTACGAGCAGTACTTC
j_gene: TRBJ1-4; d_gene: -; abundance: -; v_gene: TRBV6-5; CDR3aa: CASMWARVSEKLFF; CDR3nt: TGTGCCAGCATGTGGGCCCGGGTCAGTGAAAAACTGTTTTTT
j_gene: TRBJ1-2; d_gene: TRBD1; abundance: -; v_gene: TRBV18; CDR3aa: CASSPQGAHLLISYGYTF; CDR3nt: TGTGCCAGCTCACCACAGGGGGCGCATCTTTTGATTTCGTATGGCTACACCTTC
j_gene: TRBJ1-5; d_gene: -; abundance: -; v_gene: TRBV19; CDR3aa: CASHTGLRQPQHF; CDR3nt: TGTGCCAGCCATACAGGGCTTCGGCAGCCCCAGCATTTT
j_gene: TRBJ2-1; d_gene: -; abundance: few; v_gene: TRBV11-2; CDR3aa: CASSITGYEQFF; CDR3nt: TGTGCCAGCAGCATAACAGGTTATGAGCAGTTCTTC
j_gene: TRBJ2-5; d_gene: -; abundance: once; v_gene: TRBV18; CDR3aa: CASSPPQPRGQETQYF; CDR3nt: TGTGCCAGCTCACCGCCTCAGCCAAGGGGGCAAGAGACCCAGTACTTC
j_gene: TRBJ2-4; d_gene: TRBD1; abundance: -; v_gene: TRBV27; CDR3aa: CASSVGQGAKNIQYF; CDR3nt: TGTGCCAGCAGTGTGGGACAGGGGGCCAAAAACATTCAGTACTTC
j_gene: TRBJ2-7; d_gene: TRBD2; abundance: -; v_gene: TRBV4-1; CDR3aa: CASSQGSLVSGRVYEQYF; CDR3nt: TGCGCCAGCAGCCAAGGTAGCCTAGTTAGCGGGAGGGTCTACGAGCAGTACTTC
j_gene: TRBJ1-6; d_gene: TRBD1; abundance: -; v_gene: TRBV10-2; CDR3aa: CASTSDRGGSYNSPLHF; CDR3nt: TGCGCCAGCACTAGCGACAGGGGAGGTTCCTATAATTCACCCCTCCACTTT
j_gene: TRBJ2-1; d_gene: -; abundance: few; v_gene: TRBV13; CDR3aa: CASSLKREQFF; CDR3nt: TGTGCCAGCAGCTTAAAGCGAGAGCAGTTCTTC
j_gene: TRBJ1-2; d_gene: -; abundance: few; v_gene: TRBV10-2; CDR3aa: CASSVKAHYGYTF; CDR3nt: TGCGCCAGCAGTGTAAAGGCGCACTATGGCTACACCTTC
j_gene: TRBJ1-6; d_gene: -; abundance: -; v_gene: TRBV7-9; CDR3aa: CASSIRGSPLHF; CDR3nt: TGTGCCAGCAGCATCAGGGGTTCACCCCTCCACTTT
j_gene: TRBJ2-5; d_gene: -; abundance: -; v_gene: TRBV29-1; CDR3aa: CSVVKGRETQYF; CDR3nt: TGCAGCGTTGTGAAGGGTCGAGAGACCCAGTACTTC
j_gene: TRBJ2-7; d_gene: TRBD1; abundance: -; v_gene: TRBV29-1; CDR3aa: CSVGQGASYEQYF; CDR3nt: TGCAGCGTGGGACAGGGCGCCTCCTACGAGCAGTACTTC
j_gene: TRBJ2-7; d_gene: -; abundance: -; v_gene: TRBV5-4; CDR3aa: CASSLGSIDEQYF; CDR3nt: TGTGCCAGCAGCTTGGGGAGTATCGACGAGCAGTACTTC
j_gene: TRBJ2-2; d_gene: TRBD2; abundance: -; v_gene: TRBV4-3; CDR3aa: CASSQLPGLAFANTGELFF; CDR3nt: TGCGCCAGCAGCCAACTCCCGGGACTAGCTTTCGCGAACACCGGGGAGCTGTTTTTT
j_gene: TRBJ2-2; d_gene: TRBD2; abundance: once; v_gene: TRBV7-9; CDR3aa: CASTTLAGANTGELFF; CDR3nt: TGTGCCAGCACTACTTTAGCGGGAGCTAACACCGGGGAGCTGTTTTTT
j_gene: TRBJ1-1; d_gene: -; abundance: -; v_gene: TRBV5-1; CDR3aa: CASSLLARAEAFF; CDR3nt: TGCGCCAGCAGCTTGCTCGCACGAGCTGAAGCTTTCTTT
j_gene: TRBJ2-3; d_gene: TRBD2; abundance: -; v_gene: TRBV5-1; CDR3aa: CASRGSGPATYF; CDR3nt: TGCGCCAGCAGAGGTAGCGGGCCTGCTACGTATTTT
j_gene: TRBJ2-4; d_gene: TRBD2; abundance: -; v_gene: TRBV27; CDR3aa: CASSLTSGGARNIQYF; CDR3nt: TGTGCCAGCAGTTTAACTAGCGGGGGGGCCCGGAACATTCAGTACTTC
j_gene: TRBJ2-7; d_gene: -; abundance: -; v_gene: TRBV25-1; CDR3aa: CASSGGRKNEQYF; CDR3nt: TGTGCCAGCAGTGGGGGGAGGAAGAACGAGCAGTACTTC
j_gene: TRBJ1-2; d_gene: -; abundance: -; v_gene: TRBV7-3; CDR3aa: CASSQGVTTSGYTF; CDR3nt: TGTGCCAGCAGCCAAGGGGTCACCACTTCTGGCTACACCTTC
j_gene: TRBJ2-7; d_gene: -; abundance: few; v_gene: TRBV6-1; CDR3aa: CASSEVTYEQYF; CDR3nt: TGTGCCAGCAGTGAAGTTACGTACGAGCAGTACTTC
j_gene: TRBJ2-2; d_gene: TRBD2; abundance: -; v_gene: TRBV4-1; CDR3aa: CASSQVERGANTGELFF; CDR3nt: TGCGCCAGCAGCCAAGTGGAGCGGGGAGCGAACACCGGGGAGCTGTTTTTT
j_gene: TRBJ2-3; d_gene: -; abundance: -; v_gene: TRBV5-8; CDR3aa: CASSLVVTRWTQYF; CDR3nt: TGTGCCAGCAGCTTGGTTGTCACAAGGTGGACGCAGTATTTT
j_gene: TRBJ2-7; d_gene: TRBD1; abundance: few; v_gene: TRBV7-6; CDR3aa: CASSLGAGTGIYEQYF; CDR3nt: TGTGCCAGCAGCTTAGGGGCCGGGACAGGAATATACGAGCAGTACTTC
j_gene: TRBJ1-5; d_gene: TRBD1; abundance: -; v_gene: TRBV18; CDR3aa: CASSSLTGSNQPQHF; CDR3nt: TGTGCCAGCTCATCATTGACAGGGAGCAATCAGCCCCAGCATTTT
j_gene: TRBJ1-5; d_gene: -; abundance: -; v_gene: TRBV18; CDR3aa: CASSPRASRDNQPQHF; CDR3nt: TGTGCCAGCTCACCTAGAGCCTCGAGGGATAATCAGCCCCAGCATTTT
j_gene: TRBJ2-7; d_gene: TRBD1; abundance: -; v_gene: TRBV10-3; CDR3aa: CAISESGQAGEQYF; CDR3nt: TGTGCCATCAGTGAGTCGGGACAGGCCGGGGAGCAGTACTTC
j_gene: TRBJ1-2; d_gene: TRBD1; abundance: -; v_gene: TRBV7-2; CDR3aa: CASSTQGTGGVGYTF; CDR3nt: TGTGCCAGCAGCACCCAGGGGACAGGGGGCGTTGGCTACACCTTC
j_gene: TRBJ2-7; d_gene: -; abundance: -; v_gene: TRBV28; CDR3aa: CASRGTAGPTYEQYF; CDR3nt: TGTGCCAGCAGAGGGACAGCGGGACCGACCTACGAGCAGTACTTC
j_gene: TRBJ1-2; d_gene: -; abundance: few; v_gene: TRBV9; CDR3aa: CASFGDGYTF; CDR3nt: TGTGCCAGCTTCGGGGATGGCTACACCTTC
j_gene: TRBJ2-3; d_gene: TRBD2; abundance: once; v_gene: TRBV5-4; CDR3aa: CASSQKREGDTDTQYF; CDR3nt: TGTGCCAGCAGTCAAAAGCGGGAGGGGGACACAGATACGCAGTATTTT
j_gene: TRBJ1-1; d_gene: TRBD1; abundance: -; v_gene: TRBV9; CDR3aa: CASRARTGNTEAFF; CDR3nt: TGTGCCAGCAGAGCCAGGACAGGGAACACTGAAGCTTTCTTT
j_gene: TRBJ2-1; d_gene: TRBD2; abundance: many; v_gene: TRBV6-5; CDR3aa: CASSYLSGRVNEQFF; CDR3nt: TGTGCCAGCAGTTACTTGAGCGGGAGGGTCAATGAGCAGTTCTTC
j_gene: TRBJ2-7; d_gene: -; abundance: -; v_gene: TRBV4-1; CDR3aa: CASSQEPRDEQYF; CDR3nt: TGCGCCAGCAGCCAAGAGCCTCGGGACGAGCAGTACTTC
j_gene: TRBJ2-7; d_gene: TRBD2; abundance: few; v_gene: TRBV15; CDR3aa: CATSRDPGSLAALSYEQYF; CDR3nt: TGTGCCACCAGCAGAGATCCTGGGTCCCTAGCGGCCCTCTCCTACGAGCAGTACTTC
j_gene: TRBJ1-5; d_gene: TRBD1; abundance: -; v_gene: TRBV5-6; CDR3aa: CASSLGTGVMSQHF; CDR3nt: TGTGCCAGCAGCTTGGGGACAGGGGTCATGTCCCAGCATTTT
j_gene: TRBJ2-2; d_gene: -; abundance: once; v_gene: TRBV21-1; CDR3aa: CASSKAGTSDTGELFF; CDR3nt: TGTGCCAGCAGCAAAGCGGGGACTAGCGACACCGGGGAGCTGTTTTTT
j_gene: TRBJ1-2; d_gene: -; abundance: few; v_gene: TRBV27; CDR3aa: CASIPSPEVCGYTF; CDR3nt: TGTGCCAGCATACCCAGTCCGGAGGTATGTGGCTACACCTTC
j_gene: TRBJ2-7; d_gene: TRBD2; abundance: -; v_gene: TRBV4-1; CDR3aa: CASSQEPFAWTSGTYEQYF; CDR3nt: TGCGCCAGCAGCCAAGAACCGTTTGCCTGGACTAGCGGGACCTACGAGCAGTACTTC
j_gene: TRBJ2-3; d_gene: -; abundance: few; v_gene: TRBV2; CDR3aa: CASTALTDTQYF; CDR3nt: TGTGCCAGCACAGCGCTGACAGATACGCAGTATTTT
j_gene: TRBJ1-2; d_gene: -; abundance: few; v_gene: TRBV18; CDR3aa: CASSPWDSYGYTF; CDR3nt: TGTGCCAGCTCACCGTGGGACTCCTATGGCTACACCTTC
j_gene: TRBJ2-3; d_gene: -; abundance: -; v_gene: TRBV27; CDR3aa: CASSPGTYRVADTQYF; CDR3nt: TGTGCCAGCAGTCCCGGGACTTACCGGGTCGCAGATACGCAGTATTTT